This T cell receptor (beta chain) was sequenced during a study of CD8+ T cells in alopecia areata. This clone has more than one count but fewer than ten. Its antigen is still unknown. Notes on the study in general: Compared with mice, patients displayed less clear TCR sharing, possibly for HLA-related reasons. Scalp lesions, especially in alopecia totalis/universalis, had higher clonality than normal scalp.

cDNA prepared by RNA extraction and subsequent reverse transcription served as the template for sequencing. TCRdb's table, derived via immunoSEQ multiplex PCR, lists solely in-frame clones and lacks some. In the table there are around 35,000 clones, 55% of which are singletons. The sequence derives from a human donor with alopecia areata. The sequenced sample was NKG2D-high CD8+ T cells sorted from blood.

This chain's CDR3 is CASSPIRGGNEQFF. The CDR3 DNA sequence: TGTGCCAGCAGTCCGATTAGGGGCGGGAATGAGCAGTTCTTC. The chain recombines TRBV28 with TRBJ2-1; TRBD1 or TRBD2 may be the D gene (5 bases each). Germline CDR1 is MDHEN and CDR2 is SYDVKM. This CDR3 contains 14 residues. The ends were cut back, 5 bases at V and 7 bases at J, with 15 bases in the middle.